A single sample is the source of the 4 T cell receptor beta chains below, sequenced in a study of cytomegalovirus exposure and HLA in healthy donors. Sequencing used immunoSEQ multiplex PCR; TCRdb keeps in-frame clones, though not all of them. Seen here are tens of thousands of clones, approximately 88% observed once, and the top ten hold around 10%. The source material was PBMCs. The receptors derive from a woman between 18 and 29 years old in good health and CMV-seropositive.

The chain links TRBV9 to TRBJ2-2, with 7 bases matching TRBD2. J lost 6 bases, V lost 7 bases, and 0 bases had no gene match. Per germline, CDR1 SGDLS and CDR2 YYNGEE. This CDR3 is built from 11 residues. The CDR3 DNA sequence: TGTGCCAGCGGACTAGCCGGGGAGCTGTTTTTT. Translating gives CASGLAGELFF.

The chain uses TRBV15 and TRBJ2-7; D might be TRBD2 (7 bases). V lost 1 base and J 1 base, leaving 14 bases between the germline ends. Germline values: CDR1 LNHNV, CDR2 YYDKDF (reference sequence). The CDR3 is 16 amino acids. The CDR3 here is CATSRVGGERSYEQYF. The CDR3 DNA reads as TGTGCCACCAGCAGAGTAGGGGGGGAGAGGTCCTACGAGCAGTACTTC.

The chain employs TRBV9 and TRBJ1-1, with D perhaps TRBD1 (5 bases). Germline V gene data show CDR1 as SGDLS and CDR2 as YYNGEE. The CDR3 extends over 15 amino acids. Trimming removed 0 bases from V and 4 bases from J, with 13 bases in between. CDR3 coding DNA: TGTGCCAGCAGCGTAGAAGTGACAGCAATCACTGAAGCTTTCTTT. It specifies CASSVEVTAITEAFF.

CDR3 amino acids: CASSQTPVAEAFF. The CDR3 nucleotides read TGTGCCAGCAGTCAGACACCGGTGGCTGAAGCTTTCTTT. V gene TRBV27 combines with J gene TRBJ1-1; D gene uncertain. Trimming left V 5 bases short and J 6 bases short, with 13 bases between. CDR3 length: 13 amino acids. Germline V gene data show CDR1 as MNHEY and CDR2 as SMNVEV (reference sequence).